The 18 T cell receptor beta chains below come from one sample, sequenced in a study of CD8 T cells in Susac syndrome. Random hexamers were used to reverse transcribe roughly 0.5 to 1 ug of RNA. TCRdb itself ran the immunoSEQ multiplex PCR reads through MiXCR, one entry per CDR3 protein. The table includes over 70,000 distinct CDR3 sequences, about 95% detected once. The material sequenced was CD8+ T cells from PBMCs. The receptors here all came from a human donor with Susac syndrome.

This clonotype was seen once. The CDR3 DNA reads TGCGCCAGCAACTACCAAGAGACCCAGTACTTC. Translating gives CASNYQETQYF. The chain carries TRBV5-1 and TRBJ2-5; no definite D call. CDR1 is SGHRS, CDR2 YFSETQ, per germline. CDR3 size: 11 residues. V lost 6 bases and J 0 bases, leaving 3 bases between the germline ends.

The CDR3 protein is CASSQDISYGYTF. The CDR3 bases are TGTGCCAGCAGCCAAGATATCTCCTATGGCTACACCTTC. The J gene is TRBJ1-2, the V gene TRBV14; D remains ambiguous. The CDR3 spans 13 residues. V lost 0 bases and J 4 bases, leaving 6 bases between the germline ends. The V gene's germline CDR1 is SGHDN and CDR2 FVKESK.

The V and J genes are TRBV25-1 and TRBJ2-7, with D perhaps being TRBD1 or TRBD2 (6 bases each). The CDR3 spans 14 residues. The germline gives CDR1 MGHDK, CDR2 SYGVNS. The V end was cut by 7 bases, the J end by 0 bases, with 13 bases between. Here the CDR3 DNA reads TGTGCCAGCACCCAAGGGGGGAACTCCTACGAGCAGTACTTC. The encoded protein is CASTQGGNSYEQYF.

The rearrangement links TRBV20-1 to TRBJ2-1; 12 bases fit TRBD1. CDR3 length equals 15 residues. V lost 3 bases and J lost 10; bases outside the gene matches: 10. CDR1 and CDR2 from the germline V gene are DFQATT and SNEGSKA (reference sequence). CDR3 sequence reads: CSASGSGQGAGEQFF. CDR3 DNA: TGCAGTGCTAGTGGCTCGGGACAGGGGGCCGGGGAGCAGTTCTTC.

CDR3 sequence (DNA): TGTGCCAGCAGTTATCCAGGGGCAACTAATGAAAAACTGTTTTTT. This gives the protein CASSYPGATNEKLFF. The V gene is TRBV7-8, the J gene TRBJ1-4, with D perhaps matching TRBD1 (6 bases). Germline V lookup: CDR1 SGHVS, CDR2 FQNEAQ. CDR3 size: 15 residues. V was pared by 6 bases and J by 0 bases, with 11 bases between.

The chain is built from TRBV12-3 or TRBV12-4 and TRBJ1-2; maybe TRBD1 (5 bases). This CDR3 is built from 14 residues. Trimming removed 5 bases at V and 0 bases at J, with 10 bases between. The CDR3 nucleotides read TGTGCCAGCAGTAGAGGGGAGGCTAACTATGGCTACACCTTC. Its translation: CASSRGEANYGYTF.

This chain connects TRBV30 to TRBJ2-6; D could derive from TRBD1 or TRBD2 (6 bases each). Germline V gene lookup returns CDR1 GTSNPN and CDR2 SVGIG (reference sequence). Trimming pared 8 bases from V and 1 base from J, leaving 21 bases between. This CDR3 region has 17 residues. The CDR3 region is CAQSRGRSRSGANVLTF. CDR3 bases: TGTGCCCAGTCGAGGGGGAGGTCGAGGTCTGGGGCCAACGTCCTGACTTTC.

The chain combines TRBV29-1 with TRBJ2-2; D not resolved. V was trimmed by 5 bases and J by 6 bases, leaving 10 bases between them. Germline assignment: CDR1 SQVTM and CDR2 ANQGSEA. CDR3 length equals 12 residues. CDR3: CSVRLEPGELFF. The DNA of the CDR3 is TGCAGCGTTCGACTTGAACCCGGGGAGCTGTTTTTT.

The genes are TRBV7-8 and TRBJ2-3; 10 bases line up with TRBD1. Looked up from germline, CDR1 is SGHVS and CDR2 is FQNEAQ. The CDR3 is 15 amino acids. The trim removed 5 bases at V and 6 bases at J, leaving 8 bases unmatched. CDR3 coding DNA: TGTGCCAGCAGCCCCCGACAGGGGGCTTGGGATACGCAGTATTTT. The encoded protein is CASSPRQGAWDTQYF.

CDR3 DNA: TGTGCCAGCAGTTCTGGGGAGATTGGCGGCTACACCTTC. Translating it yields CASSSGEIGGYTF. This sequence joins TRBV5-4 and TRBJ1-2, with D unclear. Trimming removed 5 bases from V and 8 bases from J, with 16 bases in between. The CDR3 covers 13 residues. The V gene's germline CDR1 is SGHNT and CDR2 YYREEE (reference sequence).

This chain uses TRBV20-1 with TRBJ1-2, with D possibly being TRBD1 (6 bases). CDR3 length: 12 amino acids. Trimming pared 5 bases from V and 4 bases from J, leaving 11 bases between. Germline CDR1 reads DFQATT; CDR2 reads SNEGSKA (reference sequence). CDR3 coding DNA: TGCAGTGCTGAACAGGGAAGCTATGGCTACACCTTC. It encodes CSAEQGSYGYTF.

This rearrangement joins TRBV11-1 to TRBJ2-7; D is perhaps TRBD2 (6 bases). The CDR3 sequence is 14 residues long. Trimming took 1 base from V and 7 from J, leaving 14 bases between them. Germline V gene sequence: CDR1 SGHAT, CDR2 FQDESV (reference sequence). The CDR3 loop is CASSLGSPAGEQYF. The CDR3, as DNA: TGTGCCAGCAGCTTAGGCAGTCCCGCGGGGGAGCAGTACTTC.

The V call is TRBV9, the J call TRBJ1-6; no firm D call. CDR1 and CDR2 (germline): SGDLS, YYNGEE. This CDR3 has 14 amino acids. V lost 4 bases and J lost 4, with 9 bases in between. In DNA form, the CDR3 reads TGTGCCAGCAGCCCTCCAAATTATAATTCACCCCTCCACTTT. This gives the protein CASSPPNYNSPLHF.

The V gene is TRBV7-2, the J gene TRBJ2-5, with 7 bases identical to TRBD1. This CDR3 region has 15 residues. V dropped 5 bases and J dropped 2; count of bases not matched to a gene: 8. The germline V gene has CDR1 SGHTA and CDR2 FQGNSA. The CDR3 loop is CASSITGTEQETQYF. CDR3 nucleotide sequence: TGTGCCAGCAGCATTACCGGGACAGAACAAGAGACCCAGTACTTC.

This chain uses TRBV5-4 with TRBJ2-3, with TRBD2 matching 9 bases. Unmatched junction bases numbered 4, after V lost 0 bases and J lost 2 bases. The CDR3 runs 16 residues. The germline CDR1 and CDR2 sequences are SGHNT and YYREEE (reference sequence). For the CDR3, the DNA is TGTGCCAGCAGCTTGGTTAGCGGGGGCCTCACAGATACGCAGTATTTT. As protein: CASSLVSGGLTDTQYF.

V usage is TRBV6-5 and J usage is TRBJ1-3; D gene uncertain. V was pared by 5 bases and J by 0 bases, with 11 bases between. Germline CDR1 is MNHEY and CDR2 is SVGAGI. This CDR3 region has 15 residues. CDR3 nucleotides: TGTGCCAGCAGTCTCACACCGAGCTCTGGAAACACCATATATTTT. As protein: CASSLTPSSGNTIYF.

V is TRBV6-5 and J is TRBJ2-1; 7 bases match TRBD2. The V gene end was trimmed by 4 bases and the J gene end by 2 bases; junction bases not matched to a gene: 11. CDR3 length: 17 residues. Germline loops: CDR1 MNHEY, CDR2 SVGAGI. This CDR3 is CASSWVSGRGTYNEQFF. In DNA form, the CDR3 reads TGTGCCAGCAGTTGGGTCTCGGGGAGGGGTACCTACAATGAGCAGTTCTTC.

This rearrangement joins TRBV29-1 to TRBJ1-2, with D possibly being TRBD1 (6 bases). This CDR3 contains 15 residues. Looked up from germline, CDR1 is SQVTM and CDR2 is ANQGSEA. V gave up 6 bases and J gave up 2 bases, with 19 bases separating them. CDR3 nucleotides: TGCAGCGTCAATACCCCCCATGACAGGAACTATGGCTACACCTTC. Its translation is CSVNTPHDRNYGYTF.